Presented here are 18 T cell receptor beta chains from one specimen sequenced in a study of vaccination effects on CD4 cells after COVID-19. TCRdb keeps only in-frame clones here, not all; method: immunoSEQ multiplex PCR. The table shows about 26,000 clones, with over 75% occurring only once. Antigen-specific CD4+ T cells were expanded with viral peptide pools in the ViraFEST assay before sequencing. Following culture for roughly 10 days, CD4+ T cells were isolated. Of the BNT162b2 and mRNA-1273 vaccines, participants received two doses of one or the other. No antigen has been identified for these receptors. The specimen comprised CD4+ T cells from PBMCs cultured with SARS-CoV-2 spike peptides, sampled after COVID-19 vaccination. These receptors all stem from a human donor who received a COVID-19 vaccine. Some clones in this sample may be carry-over from other donors' samples.

This chain connects TRBV11-2 to TRBJ2-5; D uncertain. Germline V CDR1 and CDR2: SGHAT, FQNNGV. The CDR3 loop spans 14 amino acids. The V end was cut by 1 base, the J end by 3 bases, with 9 bases between. Here the CDR3 reads CASSLVSREETQYF. In DNA form, the CDR3 reads TGTGCCAGCAGCTTAGTGTCAAGGGAAGAGACCCAGTACTTC.

The chain combines TRBV28 with TRBJ1-5; 8 bases agree with TRBD1. The CDR3 is made up of 13 amino acids. CDR1 is MDHEN, CDR2 SYDVKM, per germline. V shed 6 bases, J shed 4 bases, and the junction held 2 bases outside the gene matches. The CDR3 nucleotides read TGTGCCAGCAGATGGACAGGGAATCAGCCCCAGCATTTT. It translates to CASRWTGNQPQHF.

CDR3 loop: CASSYSRVSTEAFF. For the CDR3, the DNA is TGTGCCAGCAGTTACTCAAGGGTATCCACTGAAGCTTTCTTT. J is TRBJ1-1 and V is TRBV6-6; no clear D. Germline V gene data show CDR1 as MNHNY and CDR2 as SVGAGI (reference sequence). V lost 0 bases and J lost 4, with 9 bases in between. The CDR3 loop spans 14 amino acids.

J is TRBJ1-1 and V is TRBV6-2 or TRBV6-3; D is possibly TRBD1 (6 bases). There are 15 residues in the CDR3. Trimming shortened V by 4 bases and J by 7 bases, and 19 bases separated the two germline ends. The germline V gene has CDR1 MNHEY and CDR2 SVGEGT. The CDR3 DNA reads TGTGCCAGCAGTTGGGGAGGTGTAGGGGGTCGTGAAGCTTTCTTT. Translating it yields CASSWGGVGGREAFF.

J is TRBJ1-2 and V is TRBV12-3 or TRBV12-4; D call uncertain. The CDR3 is 12 amino acids. Trimming took 6 bases from V and 2 from J, leaving 7 bases between them. CDR3 in DNA: TGTGCCAGCAGCCCCCAAAACTATGGCTACACCTTC. Its translation is CASSPQNYGYTF.

This chain uses TRBV29-1 with TRBJ1-2; tentative D call: TRBD1 (6 bases). This CDR3 is 14 amino acids long. CDR1 is SQVTM, CDR2 ANQGSEA, per germline. Trimming cost V 1 base and J 5 bases, with 14 bases left between them. CDR3 bases: TGCAGCGTTGAAGGCAGGGGAAGACTGTATGGCTACACCTTC. The encoded protein is CSVEGRGRLYGYTF.

CDR3 nucleotides: TGTGCCAGCAGTGAAGGAGGACTAGCGGGGGGGCGGCGGGAGACCCAGTACTTC. Its translation: CASSEGGLAGGRRETQYF. V and J are TRBV2 and TRBJ2-5; TRBD2 matches 15 bases. CDR3 length: 18 residues. Per germline, CDR1 SNHLY and CDR2 FYNNEI. V dropped 1 base and J dropped 5; count of bases not matched to a gene: 8.

The genes are TRBV5-1 and TRBJ2-2; D not certain. This CDR3 is 15 amino acids long. The V and J ends lost 2 bases and 1 base respectively, with 9 bases between them. Germline CDR1 and CDR2: SGHRS and YFSETQ. CDR3 in amino acids: CASSFIGQNTGELFF. Written as DNA, the CDR3 is TGCGCCAGCAGCTTTATAGGGCAGAACACCGGGGAGCTGTTTTTT.

J is TRBJ2-1 and V is TRBV19, with TRBD1 identical over 9 bases. The germline gives CDR1 LNHDA, CDR2 SQIVND (reference sequence). The ends lost 6 bases at V and 4 bases at J; junction bases unmatched: 10. CDR3 length: 16 residues. The CDR3 DNA reads TGTGCCAGTAGCCCCCGTGGGACAGGGCCATACAATGAGCAGTTCTTC. Residues: CASSPRGTGPYNEQFF.

This clone has a single count. This rearrangement joins TRBV14 to TRBJ1-4; D is uncertain. Trimming left V 4 bases short and J 8 bases short, with 14 bases between. The germline V gene has CDR1 SGHDN and CDR2 FVKESK. The CDR3 contains 14 residues. CDR3: CASSPDWTKEKLFF. CDR3 sequence (DNA): TGTGCCAGCAGCCCTGACTGGACCAAGGAAAAACTGTTTTTT. The variable domain in full, with the rest retrieved from reference TRBV14 and TRBJ1-4, is EAGVTQFPSHSVIEKGQTVTLRCDPISGHDNLYWYRRVMGKEIKFLLHFVKESKQDESGMPNNRFLAERTGGTYSTLKVQPAELEDSGVYFCASSPDWTKEKLFFGSGTQLSVL.

The chain is built from TRBV7-8 and TRBJ2-5; no clear D gene. Trimming cost V 0 bases and J 5 bases, with 1 base left between them. Germline-derived CDR1 and CDR2 are SGHVS and FQNEAQ. This CDR3 has 11 amino acids. This CDR3 is CASSLAETQYF. In nucleotides, the CDR3 is TGTGCCAGCAGCTTAGCCGAGACCCAGTACTTC.

This CDR3 is CASSRVGLAGDDFSSYNEQFF. The DNA for the CDR3 is TGTGCCAGCAGCCGCGTGGGACTAGCGGGGGACGATTTTAGCTCCTACAATGAGCAGTTCTTC. The genes are TRBV4-2 and TRBJ2-1; TRBD2 agrees at 14 bases. Trimming cost V 4 bases and J 0 bases; bases outside gene matches: 14. The CDR3 totals 21 residues. Looked up from germline, CDR1 is LGHNA and CDR2 is YNFKEQ.

The chain combines TRBV19 with TRBJ1-4; D gene uncertain. The CDR3 is 15 amino acids. Trimming removed 9 bases from V and 3 bases from J, with 17 bases in between. In germline, CDR1 is LNHDA, CDR2 SQIVND (reference sequence). The CDR3 DNA reads as TGTGCCAGCTCCTCTATAGACTCTTCTAATGAAAAACTGTTTTTT. Protein sequence: CASSSIDSSNEKLFF.

This chain connects TRBV27 to TRBJ1-1, with D perhaps matching TRBD1 (5 bases). Trimming pared 5 bases from V and 11 bases from J, leaving 30 bases between. Germline V gene lookup returns CDR1 MNHEY and CDR2 SMNVEV (reference sequence). This CDR3 has 17 residues. The CDR3 coding sequence is TGTGCCAGCAGTGGGGGTCGAGAGGGAGGGGCCATTAGGGAGGCTTTCTTT. Amino acids: CASSGGREGGAIREAFF.

This clone was seen only once. The gene calls are TRBV4-2 and TRBJ2-3; no reliable D call. The V end was cut by 1 base, the J end by 4 bases, with 6 bases between. The CDR3 loop spans 13 amino acids. Germline assignment: CDR1 LGHNA and CDR2 YNFKEQ. CDR3 sequence reads: CASSQVLADTQYF. Here the CDR3 DNA reads TGTGCCAGCAGCCAAGTTCTAGCAGATACGCAGTATTTT.

The gene calls are TRBV6-5 and TRBJ1-1, with D uncertain. Germline loops: CDR1 MNHEY, CDR2 SVGAGI. This CDR3 is 13 amino acids long. Trimming shortened V by 9 bases and J by 1 base, and 12 bases separated the two germline ends. The CDR3 loop reads CASRTPANTEAFF. The CDR3 DNA reads TGTGCCAGTAGGACGCCCGCGAACACTGAAGCTTTCTTT.

By its share, this clone is medium-sized. J is TRBJ2-7 and V is TRBV7-9, with D unresolved. The ends were cut back, 5 bases at V and 3 bases at J, with 8 bases in the middle. The CDR3 sequence is 12 residues long. CDR1 and CDR2 from the germline V gene are SEHNR and FQNEAQ (reference sequence). CDR3 nucleotides: TGTGCCAGCAGCCCCTCCCACTACGAGCAGTACGTC. Protein sequence: CASSPSHYEQYV.

V is TRBV7-8 and J is TRBJ1-4, with 7 positions matching TRBD1. The CDR3 is 15 residues long. CDR1 SGHVS and CDR2 FQNEAQ come from the germline V gene. V lost 4 bases and J lost 2; bases outside the gene matches: 4. The CDR3 DNA sequence: TGTGCCAGCAGCTCGAACAGGGGTACTAATGAAAAACTGTTTTTT. Amino acid sequence: CASSSNRGTNEKLFF.